These 18 T cell receptor beta chains share one sample of origin, sequenced in a study of shared clonotypes between healthy human individuals. Naive-designated CD8 cells lacked CD45RO, were positively enriched for CCR7, and omitted terminally differentiated effector memory CD45RA+ cells. Profiled with immunoSEQ multiplex PCR; TCRdb holds only in-frame clones, not every one. The sample holds 2 million to 2.5 million clones, less than 95% seen once. Sequencing was done on a sample of naive CD8+ T cells sorted from blood. Source of these receptors: a man aged 18 to 30 in good health.

The V gene is TRBV10-3, the J gene TRBJ1-1, with 9 bases identical to TRBD1. J gave up 7 bases and V 10 bases, and 16 bases lay outside the gene matches. The germline V gene encodes CDR1 ENHRY and CDR2 SYGVKD. This CDR3 is 15 amino acids long. CDR3 sequence reads: CASGPEDRGIIEAFF. The CDR3 nucleotides are TGTGCCAGTGGACCGGAGGACAGGGGCATCATTGAAGCTTTCTTT.

This clone was detected once. The chain uses TRBV28 and TRBJ2-1; 13 bases map to TRBD2. The V gene end was trimmed by 5 bases and the J gene end by 9 bases; junction bases not matched to a gene: 16. Per the germline V gene, CDR1 is MDHEN and CDR2 is SYDVKM. The CDR3 has 18 amino acids. The CDR3 nucleotides are TGTGCCAGCAGTCTAAACCAGTGGACTAGCGGGAGCTTGGTTGAGCAGTTCTTC. Its translation is CASSLNQWTSGSLVEQFF.

The genes are TRBV27 and TRBJ2-2; D could derive from TRBD1 or TRBD2 (5 bases each). CDR1 is MNHEY, CDR2 SMNVEV, per germline (reference sequence). The V gene lost 3 bases and the J gene lost 6 bases, with 14 bases spanning the gap. The CDR3 is 15 amino acids. CDR3 loop: CASSFEGRGPGELFF. The CDR3 coding sequence is TGTGCCAGCAGTTTTGAGGGGAGAGGTCCCGGGGAGCTGTTTTTT.

This chain links TRBV29-1 with TRBJ2-7, with D perhaps matching TRBD2 (5 bases). The V end lost 6 bases, the J end lost 4 bases, and 16 bases lay between the germline ends. This CDR3 has 13 amino acids. CDR1 is SQVTM and CDR2 is ANQGSEA in the germline V gene. The CDR3 DNA sequence: TGCAGCGTCCGAGGGTACAGAGGTTACGAGCAGTACTTC. Residues: CSVRGYRGYEQYF.

The genes are TRBV7-2 and TRBJ2-5; unclear D gene. The ends were cut back, 5 bases at V and 0 bases at J, with 10 bases in the middle. Germline V gene data show CDR1 as SGHTA and CDR2 as FQGNSA. CDR3 length: 14 residues. The CDR3 region is CASSQTRYQETQYF. The CDR3 DNA follows: TGTGCCAGCAGCCAGACACGGTACCAAGAGACCCAGTACTTC.

The chain combines TRBV7-9 with TRBJ1-3, with TRBD1 matching 8 bases. Germline CDR1 reads SEHNR; CDR2 reads FQNEAQ (reference sequence). Unmatched junction bases numbered 9, after V lost 5 bases and J lost 6 bases. This CDR3 has 15 amino acids. The CDR3 loop reads CASSPRTGYENTIYF. DNA of the CDR3: TGTGCCAGCAGCCCACGGACAGGGTACGAAAACACCATATATTTT.

V and J are TRBV19 and TRBJ2-7, with TRBD1 identical over 7 bases. The CDR3 sequence is 17 residues long. V shed 4 bases and J 4 bases; nucleotides not matched to a gene: 16. Germline V gives CDR1 LNHDA, CDR2 SQIVND (reference sequence). The CDR3 loop is CASSRFNPGQPWYEQYF. The CDR3 DNA follows: TGTGCCAGTAGTAGGTTCAATCCGGGACAGCCCTGGTACGAGCAGTACTTC.

This chain connects TRBV6-5 to TRBJ2-7; D possibly matches TRBD1 or TRBD2 (5 bases each). Trimming left V 2 bases short and J 4 bases short, with 12 bases between. Germline values: CDR1 MNHEY, CDR2 SVGAGI. The CDR3 contains 14 residues. This chain's CDR3 is CASSYEGEGYEQYF. The CDR3 bases are TGTGCCAGCAGTTACGAGGGAGAGGGGTACGAGCAGTACTTC.

This clone was picked up one time. This chain uses TRBV4-1 with TRBJ2-2; D uncertain. Trimming took off 5 bases at V and 3 bases at J, with 10 bases between the two ends. Germline values: CDR1 MGHRA, CDR2 YSYEKL. The CDR3 sequence is 14 residues long. CDR3 sequence (DNA): TGCGCCAGCAGCTCAGGACGGTACACCGGGGAGCTGTTTTTT. Translated, it gives CASSSGRYTGELFF.

The chain joins TRBV6-5 to TRBJ2-7; D may correspond to TRBD1 or TRBD2 (6 bases each). Germline values: CDR1 MNHEY, CDR2 SVGAGI. The length of the CDR3 is 14 residues. Trimming took off 4 bases at V and 2 bases at J, with 12 bases between the two ends. The CDR3 reads CASSLAGTPYEQYF. CDR3 nucleotides: TGTGCCAGCAGTTTGGCGGGGACACCCTACGAGCAGTACTTC.

The chain couples TRBV4-3 to TRBJ2-1; unclear D gene. Trimming took off 2 bases at V and 0 bases at J, with 8 bases between the two ends. From germline, CDR1 is LGHNA and CDR2 YSLEER. CDR3 length: 15 residues. The CDR3 protein is CASSQSRSSYNEQFF. The CDR3 nucleotides are TGCGCCAGCAGCCAATCTAGGAGCTCCTACAATGAGCAGTTCTTC.

The chain combines TRBV2 with TRBJ2-3, with 7 nucleotides matching TRBD1. Germline assignment: CDR1 SNHLY and CDR2 FYNNEI. This CDR3 spans 18 amino acids. J gave up 4 bases and V 2 bases, and 15 bases lay outside the gene matches. Written as DNA, the CDR3 is TGTGCCAGCAGTGAATCCCCACCCGGGACAGCAGAAGCAGATACGCAGTATTTT. Amino acids: CASSESPPGTAEADTQYF.

The chain employs TRBV27 and TRBJ2-3; D is unclear. Germline loops: CDR1 MNHEY, CDR2 SMNVEV (reference sequence). V was trimmed by 2 bases and J by 7 bases, leaving 10 bases between them. This CDR3 is built from 13 residues. Here the CDR3 reads CASSLGEWNTQYF. The CDR3, as DNA: TGTGCCAGCAGTTTAGGTGAATGGAATACGCAGTATTTT.

A single count supports this clone. The rearrangement joins TRBV5-1 to TRBJ2-3; the match to TRBD1 covers 10 bases. CDR3 length: 12 amino acids. After removal of 4 bases from V and 14 bases from J, the junction contained 7 bases not matched to a gene. Germline V gene data show CDR1 as SGHRS and CDR2 as YFSETQ. Here the CDR3 DNA reads TGCGCCAGCAGCGTGACAGGGGGCGCACTGTATTTT. The encoded protein is CASSVTGGALYF. The variable domain in full, with the rest retrieved from reference TRBV5-1 and TRBJ2-3, is KAGVTQTPRYLIKTRGQQVTLSCSPISGHRSVSWYQQTPGQGLQFLFEYFSETQRNKGNFPGRFSGRQFSNSRSEMNVSTLELGDSALYLCASSVTGGALYFGPGTRLTVL.

In nucleotides, the CDR3 is TGTGCCAGCGGTTCACCCCTCCACTTT. It encodes CASGSPLHF. The V and J genes are TRBV6-1 and TRBJ1-6; D is undetermined. Germline CDR1 and CDR2: MNHNS and SASEGT. The CDR3 consists of 9 residues. Trimming cost V 8 bases and J 9 bases, with 2 bases left between them.

This clone has a single count. The V and J genes are TRBV19 and TRBJ2-1, with D perhaps matching TRBD2 (6 bases). Germline CDR1 is LNHDA and CDR2 is SQIVND (reference sequence). Trimming removed 5 bases at V and 8 bases at J, with 16 bases between. The CDR3 extends over 14 amino acids. CDR3: CASSGEAELDEQFF. The CDR3 DNA sequence: TGTGCCAGTAGTGGGGAGGCAGAACTTGATGAGCAGTTCTTC.

The gene calls are TRBV5-1 and TRBJ2-3, with 7 bases identical to TRBD1. From germline, CDR1 is SGHRS and CDR2 YFSETQ. V trimming: 2 bases; J trimming: 1 base; junction bases outside the gene matches: 7. CDR3 size: 16 residues. The CDR3 sequence is CASSLTGVEGTDTQYF. DNA of the CDR3: TGCGCCAGCAGCTTAACAGGGGTAGAGGGCACAGATACGCAGTATTTT.

J is TRBJ1-1 and V is TRBV28; tentatively, D is TRBD1 (5 bases). Looked up from germline, CDR1 is MDHEN and CDR2 is SYDVKM. The CDR3 has 14 residues. V lost 5 bases to trimming and J lost 1 base, with 11 bases between them. CDR3 DNA: TGTGCCAGCAGTCTACTGACAGCGAACACTGAAGCTTTCTTT. Translating gives CASSLLTANTEAFF.